These 21 T cell receptor beta chains originate from one sample sequenced in a study of blood T cell repertoires in COVID-19. Data came from immunoSEQ multiplex PCR; TCRdb stores just in-frame clones and leaves some out. The sample includes about 370,000 clones, 80% to 90% of them seen just once. The sample was peripheral blood. The receptors stem from a woman younger than 45 with COVID-19, enrolled during active disease.

V is TRBV3-1 (or the pseudogene TRBV3-2) and J is TRBJ2-5; possible D gene TRBD2, 5 bases. The CDR3 covers 14 residues. Germline CDR1 reads LGHDT; CDR2 reads YNNKEL (reference sequence). Deletions cut 4 bases from V and 4 bases from J, with 13 bases between. CDR3 sequence reads: CASSPGEGRETQYF. In DNA form, the CDR3 reads TGTGCCAGCAGCCCCGGCGAGGGAAGAGAGACCCAGTACTTC.

The J gene is TRBJ2-5, the V gene TRBV4-2; 9 bases map to TRBD1. V lost 1 base to trimming and J lost 1 base; unmatched junction nucleotides: 4. Looked up from germline, CDR1 is LGHNA and CDR2 is YNFKEQ. The CDR3 length is 16 residues. The chain's CDR3 is CASSQVGDRAQETQYF. CDR3 in DNA: TGTGCCAGCAGCCAAGTTGGGGACAGGGCCCAAGAGACCCAGTACTTC.

The chain joins TRBV3-1 (or the pseudogene TRBV3-2) to TRBJ2-5, with 8 bases identical to TRBD2. The CDR3 is 16 amino acids. Trimming at V came to 6 bases and at J to 2 bases, leaving 11 bases not matched to a gene. The germline CDR1 and CDR2 sequences are LGHDT and YNNKEL (reference sequence). In nucleotides, the CDR3 is TGTGCCAGCAGACCCCGGGGGGGCAACCTGCAAGAGACCCAGTACTTC. It codes for CASRPRGGNLQETQYF.

The V gene is TRBV2, the J gene TRBJ1-5; TRBD1 might be the D (5 bases). Looked up from germline, CDR1 is SNHLY and CDR2 is FYNNEI. This CDR3 is built from 14 residues. V lost 6 bases and J lost 0, with 9 bases in between. CDR3: CASRQTDSNQPQHF. CDR3 nucleotide sequence: TGTGCCAGCAGGCAGACAGATAGCAATCAGCCCCAGCATTTT.

The chain joins TRBV25-1 to TRBJ1-5; 9 bases agree with TRBD1. CDR3 length: 13 residues. V shed 6 bases and J 5 bases; nucleotides not matched to a gene: 2. Germline assignment: CDR1 MGHDK and CDR2 SYGVNS. In DNA form, the CDR3 reads TGTGCCAGCAGACAGGGGGCTGATCAGCCCCAGCATTTT. It codes for CASRQGADQPQHF.

The J gene is TRBJ1-5, the V gene TRBV27; unclear D gene. The germline V gene encodes CDR1 MNHEY and CDR2 SMNVEV (reference sequence). The CDR3 is 14 amino acids. Trimming cost V 2 bases and J 4 bases, with 9 bases left between them. DNA of the CDR3: TGTGCCAGCAGTTTAAGCGGACTTAATCAGCCCCAGCATTTT. Amino acids: CASSLSGLNQPQHF.

This sequence joins TRBV5-5 and TRBJ2-1, with 9 bases that match TRBD2. Looked up from germline, CDR1 is SGHKS and CDR2 is YYEKEE (reference sequence). With 1 base clipped from V and 3 bases from J, the junction kept 14 bases outside the gene matches. The CDR3 contains 19 residues. The CDR3 DNA sequence: TGTGCCAGCAGCTTGCATGCTAGCGGGGATTCTGATCTCTACAATGAGCAGTTCTTC. Translating it yields CASSLHASGDSDLYNEQFF.

The chain joins TRBV7-8 to TRBJ2-1; 10 bases align to TRBD2. Germline-derived CDR1 and CDR2 are SGHVS and FQNEAQ. With V trimmed by 5 bases and J by 7 bases, 8 bases remained unmatched. The CDR3 is 15 amino acids. This CDR3 is CASSPQLAGRNEQFF. CDR3 DNA: TGTGCCAGCAGCCCGCAACTAGCGGGGCGGAATGAGCAGTTCTTC. Full variable domain (missing parts from reference TRBV7-8 and TRBJ2-1): GAGVSQSPRYKVAKRGQDVALRCDPISGHVSLFWYQQALGQGPEFLTYFQNEAQLDKSGLPSDRFFAERPEGSVSTLKIQRTQQEDSAVYLCASSPQLAGRNEQFFGPGTRLTVL.

The rearrangement joins TRBV9 to TRBJ2-2, with 10 bases fitting TRBD2. The CDR3 totals 15 residues. Germline CDR1 SGDLS, CDR2 YYNGEE. J was trimmed by 6 bases and V by 5 bases; bases with no gene match: 7. The CDR3 reads CASSPAGGQSGELFF. The CDR3 DNA is TGTGCCAGCAGTCCAGCGGGAGGGCAATCCGGGGAGCTGTTTTTT.

The sample holds one count of this clone. This chain links TRBV9 with TRBJ1-2; 9 bases match TRBD1. Per germline, CDR1 SGDLS and CDR2 YYNGEE. J lost 7 bases, V lost 4 bases, and 5 bases had no gene match. The length of the CDR3 is 13 residues. CDR3 coding DNA: TGTGCCAGCAGCCCGAGACAGGGGGTTGGCTACACCTTC. It translates to CASSPRQGVGYTF.

The V and J genes are TRBV7-2 and TRBJ1-1, with unresolved D. The CDR3 consists of 13 residues. The V gene's germline CDR1 is SGHTA and CDR2 FQGNSA. Trimming pared 3 bases from V and 1 base from J, leaving 6 bases between. CDR3 in DNA: TGTGCCAGCAGCTTCGGAGAGAACACTGAAGCTTTCTTT. This translates into CASSFGENTEAFF.

The chain has TRBV7-6 and TRBJ2-1, with D possibly TRBD1 on 5 matching bases. There are 16 residues in the CDR3. The germline V gene has CDR1 SGHVS and CDR2 FNYEAQ. Trimming removed 1 base from V and 3 bases from J, with 13 bases in between. The CDR3 DNA follows: TGTGCCAGCAGCTTAGAGTGGCAGGGTCTCTACAATGAGCAGTTCTTC. Its protein product is CASSLEWQGLYNEQFF.

The chain couples TRBV6-2 or TRBV6-3 to TRBJ2-7; possibly TRBD1 for D (5 bases). Germline V gives CDR1 MNHEY, CDR2 SVGEGT. With 2 bases removed from V and 2 bases from J, the gap between germline ends came to 10 bases. This CDR3 is 14 amino acids long. Written as DNA, the CDR3 is TGTGCCAGCAGTTACATGCAGGGAACCTACGAGCAGTACTTC. This sequence encodes CASSYMQGTYEQYF.

The J gene is TRBJ2-5, the V gene TRBV20-1, with 8 positions matching TRBD2. Germline-derived CDR1 and CDR2 are DFQATT and SNEGSKA (reference sequence). This CDR3 is 15 amino acids long. V was pared by 3 bases and J by 5 bases, with 11 bases of the junction left unmatched. CDR3 region: CSASGGSGDSETQYF. CDR3 bases: TGCAGTGCTAGTGGCGGTAGCGGGGATTCGGAGACCCAGTACTTC.

The rearrangement links TRBV5-1 to TRBJ1-1; 7 bases map to TRBD1. The CDR3 contains 14 residues. Per germline, CDR1 SGHRS and CDR2 YFSETQ. J lost 4 bases, V lost 5 bases, and 8 bases had no gene match. In DNA form, the CDR3 reads TGCGCCAGCAGTTGGGACAGAGGGTCCACTGAAGCTTTCTTT. Amino acid sequence: CASSWDRGSTEAFF.

This clone has a single count. One junction end disagrees with the germline gene, perhaps due to a read error. This chain connects TRBV7-2 to TRBJ1-2; maybe TRBD1 (6 bases). The V gene's germline CDR1 is SGHTA and CDR2 FQGNSA. The CDR3 is 13 amino acids. The CDR3 spells CANSTRGARGYTF. The CDR3 region has the DNA TGTGCCAACAGCACTCGGGGGGCTCGAGGCTACACCTTC.

The chain links TRBV9 to TRBJ2-6; weak D call: TRBD2 (5 bases). Trimming stripped 6 bases from V and 2 bases from J, with 15 bases between. Germline CDR1 SGDLS, CDR2 YYNGEE. The CDR3 has 16 residues. CDR3 amino acids: CASTDYNGAGANVLTF. The DNA of the CDR3 is TGTGCCAGCACCGACTACAATGGGGCTGGGGCCAACGTCCTGACTTTC. Full variable domain (remainder filled in from reference TRBV9 and TRBJ2-6): DSGVTQTPKHLITATGQRVTLRCSPRSGDLSVYWYQQSLDQGLQFLIQYYNGEERAKGNILERFSAQQFPDLHSELNLSSLELGDSALYFCASTDYNGAGANVLTFGAGSRLTVL.

The rearrangement links TRBV12-2 to TRBJ2-5; the D segment call TRBD1 is taken from the table without a DNA check. TRBV12-2 is labeled a pseudogene. CDR3 length equals 17 residues. The CDR3 region has the DNA TGTGCAAGTCGCTTAATTCCTGGACAGGGGCTTAGGGAGACCCAGTACTTC. It encodes CASRLIPGQGLRETQYF.

V and J are TRBV25-1 and TRBJ2-5, with 7 bases aligning to TRBD2. V shed 4 bases and J 2 bases; nucleotides not matched to a gene: 7. The germline V gene encodes CDR1 MGHDK and CDR2 SYGVNS. The length of the CDR3 is 15 residues. The CDR3 spells CASSVIQRGQETQYF. CDR3 in DNA: TGTGCCAGCAGTGTGATCCAGCGGGGACAAGAGACCCAGTACTTC.

This chain uses TRBV7-2 with TRBJ2-7; D not certain. The CDR3 length is 15 residues. In germline, CDR1 is SGHTA, CDR2 FQGNSA. V was pared by 0 bases and J by 0 bases, with 9 bases between. CDR3 DNA: TGTGCCAGCAGCTTAGCGGCTTTAAGCTCCTACGAGCAGTACTTC. Translating it yields CASSLAALSSYEQYF.

The CDR3 reads CASSPRLENTEAFF. The CDR3 DNA reads TGTGCCAGCAGCCCCCGCCTAGAGAACACTGAAGCTTTCTTT. The chain couples TRBV28 to TRBJ1-1; the D is unclear. The germline gives CDR1 MDHEN, CDR2 SYDVKM. The V end lost 6 bases, the J end lost 1 base, and 12 bases lay between the germline ends. The CDR3 spans 14 residues.